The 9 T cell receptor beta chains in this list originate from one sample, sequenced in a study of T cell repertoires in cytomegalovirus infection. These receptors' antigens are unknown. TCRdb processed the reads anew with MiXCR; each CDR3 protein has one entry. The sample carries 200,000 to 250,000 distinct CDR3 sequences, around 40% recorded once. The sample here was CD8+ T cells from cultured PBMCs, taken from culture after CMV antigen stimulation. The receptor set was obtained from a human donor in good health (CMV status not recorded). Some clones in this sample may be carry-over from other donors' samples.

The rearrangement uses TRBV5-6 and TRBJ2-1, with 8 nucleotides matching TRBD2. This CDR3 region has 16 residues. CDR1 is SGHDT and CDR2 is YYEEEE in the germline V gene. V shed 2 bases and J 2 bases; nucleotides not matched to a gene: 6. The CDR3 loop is CASSLRSGGPYNEQFF. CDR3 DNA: TGTGCCAGCAGCTTACGGAGCGGGGGTCCCTACAATGAGCAGTTCTTC.

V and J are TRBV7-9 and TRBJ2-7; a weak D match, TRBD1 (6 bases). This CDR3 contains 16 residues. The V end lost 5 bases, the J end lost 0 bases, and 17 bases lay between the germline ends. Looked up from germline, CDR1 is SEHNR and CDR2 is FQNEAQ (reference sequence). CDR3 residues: CASSPQAGASSYEQYF. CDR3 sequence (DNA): TGTGCCAGCAGCCCCCAAGCAGGGGCCAGCTCCTACGAGCAGTACTTC.

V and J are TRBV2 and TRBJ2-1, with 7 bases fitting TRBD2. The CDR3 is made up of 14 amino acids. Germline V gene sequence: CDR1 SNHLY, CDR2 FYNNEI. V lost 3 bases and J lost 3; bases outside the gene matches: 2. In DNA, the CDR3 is TGTGCCAGCAGTGACCAGCGGGGCTACAATGAGCAGTTCTTC. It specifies CASSDQRGYNEQFF. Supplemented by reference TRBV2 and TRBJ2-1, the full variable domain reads EPEVTQTPSHQVTQMGQEVILRCVPISNHLYFYWYRQILGQKVEFLVSFYNNEISEKSEIFDDQFSVERPDGSNFTLKIRSTKLEDSAMYFCASSDQRGYNEQFFGPGTRLTVL.

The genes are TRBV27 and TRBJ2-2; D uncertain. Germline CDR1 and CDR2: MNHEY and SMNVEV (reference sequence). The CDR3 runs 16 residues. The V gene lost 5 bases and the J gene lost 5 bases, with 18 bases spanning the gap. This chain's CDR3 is CASSIPGLGRTGELFF. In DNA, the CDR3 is TGTGCCAGCAGTATACCAGGCCTCGGGCGAACCGGGGAGCTGTTTTTT.

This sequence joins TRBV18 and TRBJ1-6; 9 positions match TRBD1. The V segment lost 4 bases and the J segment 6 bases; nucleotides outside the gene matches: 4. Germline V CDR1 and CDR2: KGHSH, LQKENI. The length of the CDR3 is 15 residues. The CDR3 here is CASSRRDRANSPLHF. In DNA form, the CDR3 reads TGTGCCAGCTCACGAAGGGACAGGGCTAATTCACCCCTCCACTTT.

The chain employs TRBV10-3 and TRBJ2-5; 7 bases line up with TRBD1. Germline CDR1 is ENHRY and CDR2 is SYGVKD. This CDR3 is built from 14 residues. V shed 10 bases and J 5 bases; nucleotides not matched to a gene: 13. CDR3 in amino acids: CATHPGGVRETQYF. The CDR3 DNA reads TGTGCCACCCATCCAGGGGGAGTACGGGAGACCCAGTACTTC.

This CDR3 is CAITTPGQGKSGANVLTF. The CDR3 coding sequence is TGTGCCATCACAACCCCGGGACAGGGAAAATCTGGGGCCAACGTCCTGACTTTC. The rearrangement links TRBV10-3 to TRBJ2-6; 9 bases are a match to TRBD1. Germline V lookup: CDR1 ENHRY, CDR2 SYGVKD. This CDR3 is built from 18 residues. V shed 7 bases, J shed 1 base, and the junction held 11 bases outside the gene matches.

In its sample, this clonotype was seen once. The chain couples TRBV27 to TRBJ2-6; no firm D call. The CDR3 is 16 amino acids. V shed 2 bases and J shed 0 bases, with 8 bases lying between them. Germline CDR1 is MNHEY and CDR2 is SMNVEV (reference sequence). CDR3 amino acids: CASSLTVRSGANVLTF. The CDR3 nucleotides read TGTGCCAGCAGTTTAACCGTACGCTCTGGGGCCAACGTCCTGACTTTC.

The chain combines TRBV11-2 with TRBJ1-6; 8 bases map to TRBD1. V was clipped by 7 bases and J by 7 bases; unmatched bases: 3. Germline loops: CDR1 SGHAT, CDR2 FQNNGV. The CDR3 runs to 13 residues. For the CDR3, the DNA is TGTGCCAGCAAGGACAGGGCCAATTCACCCCTCCACTTT. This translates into CASKDRANSPLHF. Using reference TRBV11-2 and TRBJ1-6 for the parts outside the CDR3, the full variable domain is EAGVAQSPRYKIIEKRQSVAFWCNPISGHATLYWYQQILGQGPKLLIQFQNNGVVDDSQLPKDRFSAERLKGVDSTLKIQPAKLEDSAVYLCASKDRANSPLHFGNGTRLTVT.